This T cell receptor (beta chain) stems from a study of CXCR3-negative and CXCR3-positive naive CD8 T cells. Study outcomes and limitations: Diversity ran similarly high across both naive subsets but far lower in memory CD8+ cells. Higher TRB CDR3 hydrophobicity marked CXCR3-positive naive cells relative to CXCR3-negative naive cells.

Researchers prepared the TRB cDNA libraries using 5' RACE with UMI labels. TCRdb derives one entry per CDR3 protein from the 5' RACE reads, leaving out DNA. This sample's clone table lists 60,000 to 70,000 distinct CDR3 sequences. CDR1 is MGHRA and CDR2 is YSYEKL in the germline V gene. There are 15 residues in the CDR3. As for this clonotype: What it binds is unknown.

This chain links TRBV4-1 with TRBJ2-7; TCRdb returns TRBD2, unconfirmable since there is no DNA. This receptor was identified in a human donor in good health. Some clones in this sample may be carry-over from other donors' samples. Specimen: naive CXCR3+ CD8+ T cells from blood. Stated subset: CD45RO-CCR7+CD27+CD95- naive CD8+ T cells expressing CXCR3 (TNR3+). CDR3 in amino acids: CASSHDPGTSNEQYF.